Listed below are T cell receptor beta chains from one sample, sequenced in a study of cytomegalovirus exposure and HLA in healthy donors. Only in-frame clones appear in the TCRdb table, and some are missing; sequencing was by immunoSEQ multiplex PCR. This sample has some 130,000 clones, with about 85% found just once. Material for sequencing was PBMCs. These receptors all come from a boy between 5 and 17 years old in good health and CMV-seronegative. CDR3s include the opening cysteine and the closing phenylalanine or tryptophan. A D gene is named only where the DNA matches it firmly. Size values are once, few and many counts, or a class for expanded clones, and some rows have none.

V gene,J gene,clone size,D gene,CDR3 protein,CDR3 DNA
TRBV5-1,TRBJ2-1,NA,TRBD1,CASSPTTGPGNEQFF,TGCGCCAGCAGCCCCACGACAGGGCCAGGGAATGAGCAGTTCTTC
TRBV19,TRBJ1-1,NA,NA,CASSPPVSTEAFF,TGTGCCAGTAGCCCGCCGGTGAGTACTGAAGCTTTCTTT
TRBV28,TRBJ1-5,NA,NA,CASTLPTPYSNQPQHF,TGTGCCAGCACCCTACCGACACCCTATAGCAATCAGCCCCAGCATTTT
TRBV6-1,TRBJ2-7,NA,TRBD2,CASSPRTSRSYEQYF,TGTGCCAGCAGTCCCCGGACTAGTCGCTCCTACGAGCAGTACTTC
TRBV7-8,TRBJ1-2,few,TRBD1,CASSLSGTGDGYTF,TGTGCCAGCAGCCTTAGTGGGACAGGAGATGGCTACACCTTC
TRBV5-6,TRBJ2-2,NA,NA,CASSLNRENTGELFF,TGTGCCAGCAGCTTGAACAGGGAGAACACCGGGGAGCTGTTTTTT
TRBV7-2,TRBJ2-7,NA,NA,CASSRRATYEQYF,TGTGCCAGCAGCCGGAGGGCTACCTACGAGCAGTACTTC
TRBV4-1,TRBJ1-4,once,NA,CASSQQGWDEKLFF,TGCGCCAGCAGCCAACAGGGGTGGGATGAAAAACTGTTTTTT
TRBV7-2,TRBJ1-1,few,NA,CASSYDNRNTEAFF,TGTGCCAGCAGCTACGATAACAGGAACACTGAAGCTTTCTTT
TRBV7-2,TRBJ2-7,NA,NA,CASSLGGEIHEQYF,TGTGCCAGCAGCTTAGGGGGGGAGATCCACGAGCAGTACTTC
TRBV2,TRBJ2-2,NA,NA,CASSDGLPGELFF,TGTGCCAGCAGTGATGGGCTACCTGGGGAGCTGTTTTTT
TRBV27,TRBJ1-5,NA,TRBD1,CASSAGQETSNQPQHF,TGTGCCAGCAGTGCGGGACAGGAGACAAGCAATCAGCCCCAGCATTTT
TRBV9,TRBJ1-5,once,TRBD1,CASSWGTGDNQPQHF,TGTGCCAGCAGCTGGGGGACAGGGGACAATCAGCCCCAGCATTTT
TRBV2,TRBJ1-2,NA,NA,CASSPTPQNYGYTF,TGTGCCAGCAGCCCCACGCCCCAGAACTATGGCTACACCTTC
TRBV5-4,TRBJ2-1,NA,TRBD2,CASSFGSSGGAYNEQFF,TGTGCCAGCAGCTTCGGATCTAGCGGGGGGGCCTACAATGAGCAGTTCTTC
TRBV7-6,TRBJ2-3,NA,NA,CASSLGGTDTQYF,TGTGCCAGCAGCTTAGGCGGCACAGATACGCAGTATTTT
TRBV7-2,TRBJ2-5,once,NA,CASSPRETQYF,TGTGCCAGCAGCCCGAGGGAGACCCAGTACTTC
TRBV5-6,TRBJ2-4,NA,TRBD2,CASSRGVDLDIQYF,TGTGCCAGCTCCCGGGGGGTGGATTTAGACATTCAGTACTTC
TRBV7-9,TRBJ1-1,few,NA,CASSSGGVTEAFF,TGTGCCAGCAGCTCCGGAGGGGTAACTGAAGCTTTCTTT
TRBV6-1,TRBJ2-1,NA,NA,CASSEGRGSYNEQFF,TGTGCCAGCAGTGAAGGCAGGGGAAGCTACAATGAGCAGTTCTTC
TRBV5-1,TRBJ2-1,NA,NA,CASSQQRTAASYNEQFF,TGCGCCAGCAGCCAACAAAGGACAGCGGCCTCCTACAATGAGCAGTTCTTC
TRBV7-3,TRBJ2-7,NA,TRBD1,CASSLSGTGSYEQYF,TGTGCCAGCAGCTTAAGTGGGACAGGATCCTACGAGCAGTACTTC
TRBV6-1,TRBJ1-1,NA,TRBD1,CASNRDSKAAEAFF,TGTGCCAGCAATCGGGACAGCAAAGCCGCTGAAGCTTTCTTT
TRBV6-5,TRBJ2-3,NA,TRBD2,CASSGTRNTDTQYF,TGTGCCAGCAGTGGGACTAGGAACACAGATACGCAGTATTTT
TRBV7-3,TRBJ2-3,NA,TRBD2,CASSRRGGSTDTQYF,TGTGCCAGCAGCCGCCGGGGGGGGAGCACAGATACGCAGTATTTT
TRBV6-1,TRBJ1-3,NA,NA,CASGMGHSSGNTIYF,TGTGCCAGCGGGATGGGGCACAGCTCTGGAAACACCATATATTTT
TRBV4-1,TRBJ2-3,NA,NA,CASSQELGASADTQYF,TGCGCCAGCAGCCAAGAGTTGGGGGCTTCGGCGGATACGCAGTATTTT
TRBV18,TRBJ1-4,once,TRBD1,CASSPPGGSYEKLFF,TGTGCCAGCTCACCACCAGGGGGCTCTTATGAAAAACTGTTTTTT
TRBV7-6,TRBJ1-3,NA,NA,CASSSPQLSGNTIYF,TGTGCCAGCAGCTCCCCCCAACTGTCGGGAAACACCATATATTTT
TRBV2,TRBJ2-7,NA,NA,CASSGDGLTYEQYF,TGTGCCAGCAGTGGAGACGGACTTACCTACGAGCAGTACTTC
TRBV7-6,TRBJ2-2,few,TRBD1,CASSLNTGGTGELFF,TGTGCCAGCAGCTTAAACACAGGGGGGACCGGGGAGCTGTTTTTT
TRBV7-2,TRBJ2-1,NA,TRBD2,CASIRGGSSYNEQFF,TGTGCCAGCATCCGGGGGGGTAGCTCCTACAATGAGCAGTTCTTC
TRBV4-1,TRBJ2-1,NA,NA,CASSQASDEQFF,TGCGCCAGCAGCCAAGCTAGCGATGAGCAGTTCTTC
TRBV7-2,TRBJ2-2,NA,TRBD2,CASSLTSGGSGELFF,TGTGCCAGCAGCTTGACTAGCGGGGGGTCCGGGGAGCTGTTTTTT
TRBV6-6,TRBJ1-6,NA,TRBD1,CASSPTGGFSWSPLHF,TGTGCCAGCAGTCCTACAGGGGGCTTTTCCTGGTCACCCCTCCACTTT
TRBV5-1,TRBJ1-1,NA,TRBD1,CASSSGQGGTEAFF,TGCGCCAGCAGCTCAGGACAGGGGGGCACTGAAGCTTTCTTT
TRBV30,TRBJ2-1,NA,TRBD2,CAWSQTSGSTNEQFF,TGTGCCTGGAGCCAAACTAGCGGGAGTACCAATGAGCAGTTCTTC
TRBV5-6,TRBJ1-1,few,NA,CASSARVWGGPEAFF,TGTGCCAGCAGCGCCAGGGTGTGGGGAGGTCCTGAAGCTTTCTTT
TRBV14,TRBJ1-1,once,NA,CASSLTVGKTYTEAFF,TGTGCCAGCAGCCTGACAGTTGGGAAGACCTACACTGAAGCTTTCTTT
TRBV4-3,TRBJ1-6,NA,NA,CASSQAQGRFGPLHF,TGCGCCAGCAGCCAAGCCCAGGGTCGGTTCGGACCCCTCCACTTT
TRBV11-2,TRBJ2-3,NA,TRBD2,CASSRGGASDTQYF,TGTGCCAGCAGCCGCGGGGGGGCTTCAGATACGCAGTATTTT
TRBV19,TRBJ2-1,NA,TRBD1,CASRTGTGSPLSYNEQFF,TGTGCCAGTAGGACCGGGACAGGTTCGCCCCTTTCCTACAATGAGCAGTTCTTC
TRBV4-2,TRBJ1-1,few,NA,CASSQELYTEAFF,TGTGCCAGCAGCCAAGAGTTATACACTGAAGCTTTCTTT
TRBV7-2,TRBJ1-1,NA,NA,CASWIGAASRTEAFF,TGTGCCAGCTGGATAGGAGCGGCGTCGCGAACTGAAGCTTTCTTT
TRBV6-5,TRBJ1-2,NA,NA,CASSPYGSLNGYTF,TGTGCCAGCAGCCCCTATGGGAGTCTGAATGGCTACACCTTC
TRBV7-8,TRBJ2-2,NA,NA,CASSLPRVGPGELFF,TGTGCCAGCAGCTTACCCCGGGTCGGTCCCGGGGAGCTGTTTTTT
TRBV9,TRBJ1-1,NA,TRBD1,CASSVSGGTEAFF,TGTGCCAGCAGCGTCTCAGGGGGTACTGAAGCTTTCTTT
TRBV20-1,TRBJ2-7,NA,NA,CSAERGYEQYF,TGCAGTGCTGAAAGGGGTTACGAGCAGTACTTC
TRBV28,TRBJ2-1,NA,TRBD2,CASSSLAGGNNEQFF,TGTGCCAGCAGTTCCTTAGCGGGGGGAAACAATGAGCAGTTCTTC
TRBV5-6,TRBJ2-3,NA,TRBD1,CASSRTGEGTDTQYF,TGTGCCAGCAGCCGGACAGGGGAGGGCACAGATACGCAGTATTTT
TRBV7-2,TRBJ1-1,once,NA,CASSLAEGNTEAFF,TGTGCCAGCAGCTTAGCTGAGGGGAACACTGAAGCTTTCTTT
TRBV7-9,TRBJ2-1,NA,TRBD2,CASSFGAGEDEQFF,TGTGCCAGCAGCTTTGGGGCGGGAGAAGATGAGCAGTTCTTC